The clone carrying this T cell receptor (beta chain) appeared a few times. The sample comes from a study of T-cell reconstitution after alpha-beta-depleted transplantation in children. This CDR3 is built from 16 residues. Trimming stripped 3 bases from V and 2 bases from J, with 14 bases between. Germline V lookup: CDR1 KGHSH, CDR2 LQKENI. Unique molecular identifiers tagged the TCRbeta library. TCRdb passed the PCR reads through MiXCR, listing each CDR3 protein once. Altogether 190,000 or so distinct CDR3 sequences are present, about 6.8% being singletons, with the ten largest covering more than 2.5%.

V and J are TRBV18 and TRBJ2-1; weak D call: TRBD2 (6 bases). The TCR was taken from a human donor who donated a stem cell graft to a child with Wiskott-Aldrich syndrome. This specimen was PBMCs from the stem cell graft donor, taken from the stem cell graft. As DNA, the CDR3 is TGTGCCAGCTCACCGATACCGGGAGTCACCTACAATGAGCAGTTCTTC. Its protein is CASSPIPGVTYNEQFF.